Sequencing of this TCR beta chain was carried out in a study of blood T cell repertoires in COVID-19. Study as a whole: The United States, Italy and Spain provided the acute and convalescent COVID-19 samples.

Sequencing was performed with immunoSEQ multiplex PCR; in TCRdb, only in-frame clones are kept and a portion is missing. In the table there are roughly 80,000 clones, 77% of which are singletons. CDR3 size: 13 residues. Germline loops: CDR1 SGHAT, CDR2 FQNNGV. The V gene lost 5 bases and the J gene lost 3 bases, with 10 bases spanning the gap. The J gene is TRBJ2-5, the V gene TRBV11-2; possible D gene TRBD1, 5 bases. This sequence was found in a human donor in a cohort sampled during active COVID-19. The sequenced sample was peripheral blood. CDR3 DNA: TGTGCCAGCAGCGCAAGCAGGGAAGAGACCCAGTACTTC. This gives the protein CASSASREETQYF.